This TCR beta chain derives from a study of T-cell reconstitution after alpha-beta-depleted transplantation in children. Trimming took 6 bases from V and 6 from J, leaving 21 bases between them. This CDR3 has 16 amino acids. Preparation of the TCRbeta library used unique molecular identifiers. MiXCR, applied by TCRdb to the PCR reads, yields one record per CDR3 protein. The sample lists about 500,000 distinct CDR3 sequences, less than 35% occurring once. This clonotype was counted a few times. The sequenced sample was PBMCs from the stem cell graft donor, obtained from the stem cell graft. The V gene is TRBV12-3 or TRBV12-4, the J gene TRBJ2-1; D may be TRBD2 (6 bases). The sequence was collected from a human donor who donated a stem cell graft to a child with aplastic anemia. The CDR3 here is CASSPVWAEGSNEQFF. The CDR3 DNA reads TGTGCCAGCAGCCCCGTCTGGGCGGAGGGGAGCAATGAGCAGTTCTTC.